The 25 T cell receptor beta chains presented below share a single source sample, sequenced in a study of patients and donors after allogeneic stem cell transplantation. TCRdb recomputed calls from the RT-PCR reads with MiXCR, one row per CDR3 protein. This table has some 230,000 distinct CDR3 sequences, around 14% appearing once. The sample consisted of blood, either unsorted or a sorted T cell fraction (not recorded which). These receptors were obtained from a human donor who was either an allogeneic HSCT recipient or a stem cell or donor lymphocyte infusion donor (not recorded which). It is not recorded whose cells these are; they may come from a transplant donor.

There are a few counts of this clonotype. This chain joins TRBV30 and TRBJ1-1; D gene unclear. V was pared by 0 bases and J by 4 bases, with 12 bases between. The CDR3 consists of 14 residues. Germline assignment: CDR1 GTSNPN and CDR2 SVGIG (reference sequence). For the CDR3, the DNA is TGTGCCTGGAGTGTATGGGGAGAGACCACTGAAGCTTTCTTT. It is translated as CAWSVWGETTEAFF.

In this sample, this clonotype turned up a few times. The V call is TRBV29-1, the J call TRBJ1-5; D unclear. The germline V gene has CDR1 SQVTM and CDR2 ANQGSEA. The CDR3 is made up of 14 amino acids. CDR3 loop: CREEGRVSNQPQHF. The CDR3 nucleotides read TGCAGGGAAGAGGGTAGGGTAAGCAATCAGCCCCAGCATTTT.

This clonotype was observed many times. The rearrangement links TRBV19 to TRBJ2-2, with D maybe TRBD2 (6 bases). The V end was cut by 4 bases, the J end by 4 bases, with 10 bases between. Germline assignment: CDR1 LNHDA and CDR2 SQIVND (reference sequence). The CDR3 contains 14 residues. The CDR3 sequence: CASSTFGGTGELFF. DNA for the CDR3: TGTGCCAGTAGTACCTTCGGGGGCACCGGGGAGCTGTTTTTT.

This clonotype has just a few counts. This chain uses TRBV3-1 with TRBJ2-3, with D uncertain. Germline V gives CDR1 LGHDT, CDR2 YNNKEL (reference sequence). V was pared by 5 bases and J by 7 bases, with 10 bases between. The CDR3 totals 12 residues. CDR3 sequence (DNA): TGTGCCAGCAGCGCTGGGTTGAATACGCAGTATTTT. Its translation is CASSAGLNTQYF.

V and J are TRBV6-1 and TRBJ2-7; 8 bases are a match to TRBD1. Per the germline V gene, CDR1 is MNHNS and CDR2 is SASEGT. The CDR3 is 14 residues long. The V and J ends lost 4 bases and 3 bases, in that order; junction bases with no gene match: 5. The CDR3 is CASSAPGQVYEQYF. CDR3 nucleotides: TGTGCCAGCAGTGCCCCGGGACAGGTCTACGAGCAGTACTTC.

CDR3 amino acids: CASSPYRERGAEAFF. In nucleotides, the CDR3 is TGTGCCAGCAGTCCCTACAGGGAAAGGGGCGCTGAAGCTTTCTTT. J is TRBJ1-1 and V is TRBV28; D is possibly TRBD1 (6 bases). V was pared by 5 bases and J by 6 bases, with 19 bases between. The CDR3 sequence is 15 residues long. CDR1 and CDR2 (germline): MDHEN, SYDVKM.

V and J are TRBV21-1 and TRBJ1-6; the table's D call, TRBD1, has no DNA check behind it. TRBV21-1 is a pseudogene segment. CDR3 size: 18 residues. The CDR3 DNA reads as TGTGCCAGCAGCCAAGGAGGGCTACAGGGGGCCGATAATTCACCCCTCCACTTT. Protein sequence: CASSQGGLQGADNSPLHF.

V is TRBV7-6 and J is TRBJ2-7, with 8 bases matching TRBD2. Unmatched junction bases numbered 12, after V lost 4 bases and J lost 7 bases. The CDR3 runs 15 residues. Germline CDR1 and CDR2: SGHVS and FNYEAQ. The CDR3 nucleotides read TGTGCCAGCAGCTCTAAAGCGGGAGTCACCAAAGAGCAGTACTTC. The encoded protein is CASSSKAGVTKEQYF.

This rearrangement joins TRBV6-5 to TRBJ2-3; a possible D gene is TRBD1 (5 bases). The CDR3 extends over 14 amino acids. V dropped 2 bases and J dropped 2 bases, with 8 bases sitting between them. The germline CDR1 and CDR2 sequences are MNHEY and SVGAGI. CDR3 residues: CASSYGANTDTQYF. The CDR3 DNA sequence: TGTGCCAGCAGTTACGGGGCTAACACAGATACGCAGTATTTT.

The V call is TRBV27, the J call TRBJ2-7; TRBD1 might be the D (6 bases). Trimming cost V 5 bases and J 9 bases, with 20 bases left between them. Looked up from germline, CDR1 is MNHEY and CDR2 is SMNVEV (reference sequence). This CDR3 contains 14 residues. The CDR3 loop is CASSPDRPQAGQYF. In nucleotides, the CDR3 is TGTGCCAGCAGTCCAGACAGGCCACAAGCCGGGCAGTACTTC.

This clonotype occurred a few times. The chain carries TRBV20-1 and TRBJ1-5, with D perhaps matching TRBD1 (6 bases). V was cut by 0 bases and J by 7 bases, with 16 bases left in between. This CDR3 spans 15 amino acids. CDR1 and CDR2 from the germline V gene are DFQATT and SNEGSKA (reference sequence). The CDR3 is CSARDLRGAGQPQHF. CDR3 DNA sequence: TGCAGTGCTAGAGATCTAAGGGGGGCGGGCCAGCCCCAGCATTTT.

This clonotype was seen at least ten times. The chain recombines TRBV20-1 with TRBJ2-3; 7 nucleotides line up with TRBD2. V lost 3 bases to trimming and J lost 3 bases; unmatched junction nucleotides: 6. CDR1 and CDR2 from the germline V gene are DFQATT and SNEGSKA (reference sequence). The CDR3 sequence is 14 residues long. As DNA, the CDR3 is TGCAGTGCTAGGTTTGGCGGGAGAACAGATACGCAGTATTTT. It specifies CSARFGGRTDTQYF.

In this sample, this clonotype turned up many times. V usage is TRBV6-1 and J usage is TRBJ1-6; 7 bases line up with TRBD1. The germline CDR1 and CDR2 sequences are MNHNS and SASEGT. Trimming cost V 5 bases and J 1 base; bases outside gene matches: 11. This CDR3 region has 18 residues. The CDR3 region has the DNA TGTGCCAGCAGTCGAGGCCCACAGGGGAAGTCCTATAATTCACCCCTCCACTTT. It encodes CASSRGPQGKSYNSPLHF.

This clonotype was seen only a few times. The chain carries TRBV24-1 and TRBJ2-3; D might be TRBD2 (7 bases). The V end lost 4 bases, the J end lost 2 bases, and 18 bases lay between the germline ends. Germline loops: CDR1 KGHDR, CDR2 SFDVKD. The CDR3 consists of 17 residues. The CDR3 sequence is CATSDPSGGLFTDTQYF. CDR3 coding DNA: TGTGCCACCAGTGACCCCTCGGGGGGCCTCTTCACAGATACGCAGTATTTT.

This clonotype was found a few times. The rearrangement uses TRBV4-1 and TRBJ1-1; the D is unclear. Trimming cost V 1 base and J 8 bases, with 17 bases left between them. The CDR3 is made up of 15 amino acids. Per germline, CDR1 MGHRA and CDR2 YSYEKL. The CDR3: CASSQAGLRDKEAFF. The CDR3 nucleotides read TGCGCCAGCAGCCAAGCCGGACTCAGAGACAAGGAAGCTTTCTTT.

The rearrangement uses TRBV5-4 and TRBJ2-5; D gene uncertain. V was shortened by 0 bases and J by 3 bases, with 9 bases between the two germline ends. The CDR3 has 14 residues. Germline V gene sequence: CDR1 SGHNT, CDR2 YYREEE (reference sequence). CDR3 protein: CASSLEGWKETQYF. The CDR3 nucleotides are TGTGCCAGCAGCTTGGAAGGGTGGAAAGAGACCCAGTACTTC.

The chain couples TRBV27 to TRBJ2-5; 9 bases are a match to TRBD1. This CDR3 comprises 16 residues. Losses at the gene ends were 1 base for V and 2 bases for J; bases not matched to a gene: 5. Per germline, CDR1 MNHEY and CDR2 SMNVEV (reference sequence). This CDR3 reads CASSLFAGQGQETQYF. The DNA of the CDR3 is TGTGCCAGCAGTTTATTCGCGGGACAGGGACAAGAGACCCAGTACTTC.

This clonotype was observed a handful of times. The V call is TRBV3-1, the J call TRBJ2-7, with a possible D match to TRBD2 (6 bases). CDR3 length: 14 amino acids. V lost 4 bases and J lost 7, with 17 bases in between. Germline-derived CDR1 and CDR2 are LGHDT and YNNKEL (reference sequence). CDR3 coding DNA: TGTGCCAGCAGCCGTGATTGGTTGGGGGGTGAGCAGTACTTC. This gives the protein CASSRDWLGGEQYF.

This clonotype came up a few times. The V gene is TRBV5-6, the J gene TRBJ1-1; D possibly corresponds to TRBD1 (5 bases). Per germline, CDR1 SGHDT and CDR2 YYEEEE. V was cut by 4 bases and J by 7 bases, with 17 bases left in between. The CDR3 is 14 residues long. CDR3 nucleotides: TGTGCCAGCAGCGCGGGGCCGCGGAGTTATGAAGCTTTCTTT. Translated, it gives CASSAGPRSYEAFF.

This clonotype occurred many times. V and J are TRBV10-3 and TRBJ2-7; 9 positions agree with TRBD1. After removal of 4 bases from V and 4 bases from J, the junction contained 5 bases not matched to a gene. This CDR3 comprises 14 residues. The V gene's germline CDR1 is ENHRY and CDR2 SYGVKD. Here the CDR3 reads CAISGGQGTYEQYF. As DNA, the CDR3 is TGTGCCATCAGTGGGGGACAGGGTACTTACGAGCAGTACTTC.

This chain joins TRBV20-1 and TRBJ2-2; 9 nucleotides agree with TRBD1. With 6 bases clipped from V and 4 bases from J, the junction kept 12 bases outside the gene matches. Germline loops: CDR1 DFQATT, CDR2 SNEGSKA (reference sequence). The CDR3 runs 16 residues. The CDR3 nucleotides are TGCAGTGCCGCGAAAGTGACAGGGGGAAGCACCGGGGAGCTGTTTTTT. The encoded protein is CSAAKVTGGSTGELFF.

This clonotype has a handful of counts. This sequence joins TRBV3-1 and TRBJ1-3; TRBD1 is a possible D gene (5 bases). This CDR3 region has 17 residues. Germline V lookup: CDR1 LGHDT, CDR2 YNNKEL (reference sequence). V was shortened by 4 bases and J by 0 bases, with 16 bases between the two germline ends. The CDR3 DNA follows: TGTGCCAGCAGCCCCACCCCGGGCGGGGCCTCTGGAAACACCATATATTTT. This encodes CASSPTPGGASGNTIYF.

The rearrangement uses TRBV6-1 and TRBJ1-3; TRBD1 matches at 8 bases. V trimming: 6 bases; J trimming: 4 bases; junction bases outside the gene matches: 8. This CDR3 has 15 residues. CDR1 is MNHNS and CDR2 is SASEGT in the germline V gene. The CDR3 DNA reads TGTGCCAGCAGGCACCGGGACAGGACGGGAAACACCATATATTTT. It yields the protein CASRHRDRTGNTIYF.

This clonotype was seen at least ten times. CDR3 amino acids: CASSRKGDTEAFF. The CDR3 DNA reads TGTGCCAGCAGCCGAAAGGGGGACACTGAAGCTTTCTTT. The chain couples TRBV25-1 to TRBJ1-1, with D possibly matching TRBD1 (6 bases). V lost 6 bases to trimming and J lost 3 bases, with 11 bases between them. The CDR3 sequence is 13 residues long. Looked up from germline, CDR1 is MGHDK and CDR2 is SYGVNS.

This clonotype was observed many times. The chain uses TRBV7-2 and TRBJ1-2; tentative D call: TRBD1 (6 bases). The CDR3 loop spans 13 amino acids. V lost 2 bases and J lost 8, with 12 bases in between. Germline V gives CDR1 SGHTA, CDR2 FQGNSA. CDR3 bases: TGTGCCAGCAGCTTAAACAGGGTTCAGGGCTACACCTTC. Encoded protein: CASSLNRVQGYTF.